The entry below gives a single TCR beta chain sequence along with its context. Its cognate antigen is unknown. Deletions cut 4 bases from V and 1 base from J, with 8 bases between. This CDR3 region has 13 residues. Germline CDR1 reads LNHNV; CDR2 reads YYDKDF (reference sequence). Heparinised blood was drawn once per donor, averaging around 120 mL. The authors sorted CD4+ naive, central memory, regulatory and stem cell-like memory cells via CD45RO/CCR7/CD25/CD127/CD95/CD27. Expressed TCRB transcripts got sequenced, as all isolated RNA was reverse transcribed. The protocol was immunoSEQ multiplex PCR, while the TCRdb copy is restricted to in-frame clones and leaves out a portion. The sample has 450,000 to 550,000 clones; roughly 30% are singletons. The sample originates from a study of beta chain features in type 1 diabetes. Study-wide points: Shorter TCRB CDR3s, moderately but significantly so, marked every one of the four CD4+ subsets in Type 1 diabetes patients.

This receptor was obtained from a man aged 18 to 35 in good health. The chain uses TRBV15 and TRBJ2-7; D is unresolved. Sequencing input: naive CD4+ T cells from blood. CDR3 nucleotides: TGTGCCACCAGCAAGGGCATATCCTACGAGCAGTACTTC. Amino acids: CATSKGISYEQYF.